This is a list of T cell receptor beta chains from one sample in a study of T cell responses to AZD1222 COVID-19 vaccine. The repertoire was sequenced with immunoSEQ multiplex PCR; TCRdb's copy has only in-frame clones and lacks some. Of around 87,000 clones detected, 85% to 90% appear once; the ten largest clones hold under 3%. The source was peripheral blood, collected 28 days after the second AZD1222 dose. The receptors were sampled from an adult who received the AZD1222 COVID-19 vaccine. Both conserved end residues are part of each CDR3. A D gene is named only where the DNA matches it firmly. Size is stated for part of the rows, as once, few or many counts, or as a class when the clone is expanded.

cdr3_aa: CAGLGVSYEQYF
cdr3_nt: TGTGCCGGCCTGGGGGTCTCCTACGAGCAGTACTTC
j_call: TRBJ2-7
d_call: -
clone_size: -
v_call: TRBV3-1/TRBV3-2

cdr3_aa: CAGWNSGGAEETQYF
cdr3_nt: TGTGCCGGATGGAATAGCGGGGGGGCCGAAGAGACCCAGTACTTC
j_call: TRBJ2-5
d_call: TRBD2
clone_size: -
v_call: TRBV9

cdr3_aa: CASSLGGTLYNEQFF
cdr3_nt: TGTGCCAGCAGCTTAGGCGGGACACTTTACAATGAGCAGTTCTTC
j_call: TRBJ2-1
d_call: -
clone_size: -
v_call: TRBV13

cdr3_aa: CAISEHTADTQYF
cdr3_nt: TGTGCCATCAGTGAACACACGGCAGATACGCAGTATTTT
j_call: TRBJ2-3
d_call: -
clone_size: -
v_call: TRBV10-3

cdr3_aa: CAWSGGQGWTEAFF
cdr3_nt: TGTGCCTGGAGTGGAGGACAGGGATGGACTGAAGCTTTCTTT
j_call: TRBJ1-1
d_call: TRBD1
clone_size: -
v_call: TRBV30

cdr3_aa: CASSESGVEAFF
cdr3_nt: TGTGCCAGCAGTGAATCCGGGGTAGAAGCTTTCTTT
j_call: TRBJ1-1
d_call: -
clone_size: -
v_call: TRBV2

cdr3_aa: CASSKTGGDQPQHF
cdr3_nt: TGTGCCAGCTCAAAGACAGGGGGCGATCAGCCCCAGCATTTT
j_call: TRBJ1-5
d_call: TRBD1
clone_size: -
v_call: TRBV18

cdr3_aa: CAGGPSQPQHF
cdr3_nt: TGTGCCGGTGGACCCTCACAGCCCCAGCATTTT
j_call: TRBJ1-5
d_call: -
clone_size: -
v_call: TRBV19

cdr3_aa: CASSESRQGSGYTF
cdr3_nt: TGTGCCAGCAGTGAATCTCGACAGGGCTCTGGCTACACCTTC
j_call: TRBJ1-2
d_call: TRBD1
clone_size: -
v_call: TRBV6-1

cdr3_aa: CASSGDRDIGYGYTF
cdr3_nt: TGTGCCAGCAGTGGAGACAGGGACATCGGATATGGCTACACCTTC
j_call: TRBJ1-2
d_call: TRBD1
clone_size: -
v_call: TRBV2

cdr3_aa: CASSLGTGAWRNTEAFF
cdr3_nt: TGTGCCAGCAGCCTCGGGACAGGGGCATGGAGGAACACTGAAGCTTTCTTT
j_call: TRBJ1-1
d_call: TRBD1
clone_size: -
v_call: TRBV3-1/TRBV3-2

cdr3_aa: CASSPWSQKNTEAFF
cdr3_nt: TGTGCCAGCTCACCATGGTCACAAAAGAACACTGAAGCTTTCTTT
j_call: TRBJ1-1
d_call: -
clone_size: -
v_call: TRBV18

cdr3_aa: CASSLVEGNQPQHF
cdr3_nt: TGTGCCAGCAGCCTCGTCGAGGGCAATCAGCCCCAGCATTTT
j_call: TRBJ1-5
d_call: -
clone_size: -
v_call: TRBV7-2

cdr3_aa: CASSFSSHNEQFF
cdr3_nt: TGTGCCAGCAGTTTTAGCAGCCACAATGAGCAGTTCTTC
j_call: TRBJ2-1
d_call: -
clone_size: once
v_call: TRBV6-2/TRBV6-3

cdr3_aa: CASSQESSGRQETQYF
cdr3_nt: TGCGCCAGCAGCCAAGAATCTAGCGGACGCCAAGAGACCCAGTACTTC
j_call: TRBJ2-5
d_call: TRBD2
clone_size: -
v_call: TRBV4-3

cdr3_aa: CAISEGVGGAEQETQYF
cdr3_nt: TGTGCCATCAGTGAGGGGGTCGGGGGGGCTGAACAAGAGACCCAGTACTTC
j_call: TRBJ2-5
d_call: TRBD2
clone_size: -
v_call: TRBV10-3

cdr3_aa: CASSPPRGGRGEQYF
cdr3_nt: TGTGCCAGCTCACCACCGAGGGGGGGAAGAGGCGAGCAGTACTTC
j_call: TRBJ2-7
d_call: -
clone_size: -
v_call: TRBV18

cdr3_aa: CASSEGATNEKLFF
cdr3_nt: TGCGCCAGCAGTGAGGGTGCAACTAATGAAAAACTGTTTTTT
j_call: TRBJ1-4
d_call: -
clone_size: once
v_call: TRBV10-2

cdr3_aa: CASSSRGVGVDYGYTF
cdr3_nt: TGTGCCAGCAGCTCACGCGGAGTTGGGGTGGACTATGGCTACACCTTC
j_call: TRBJ1-2
d_call: -
clone_size: -
v_call: TRBV7-8

cdr3_aa: CASSPSGRAEDTQYF
cdr3_nt: TGTGCCAGCTCACCCAGCGGGAGGGCCGAAGATACGCAGTATTTT
j_call: TRBJ2-3
d_call: TRBD2
clone_size: -
v_call: TRBV18

cdr3_aa: CASRTGAKNIQYF
cdr3_nt: TGTGCCAGCAGAACAGGGGCCAAAAACATTCAGTACTTC
j_call: TRBJ2-4
d_call: -
clone_size: once
v_call: TRBV2

cdr3_aa: CASSLSRVRAGTQYF
cdr3_nt: TGTGCCAGCAGCTTGTCACGGGTCCGGGCGGGGACCCAGTACTTC
j_call: TRBJ2-5
d_call: -
clone_size: -
v_call: TRBV5-5

cdr3_aa: CASSQDLFPTGGSYNSPLHF
cdr3_nt: TGCGCCAGCAGCCAAGATCTTTTCCCGACGGGGGGCTCCTATAATTCACCCCTCCACTTT
j_call: TRBJ1-6
d_call: -
clone_size: -
v_call: TRBV4-1

cdr3_aa: CASSVDRGGTDTQYF
cdr3_nt: TGTGCCAGCAGTGTAGACAGGGGGGGCACAGATACGCAGTATTTT
j_call: TRBJ2-3
d_call: TRBD1
clone_size: few
v_call: TRBV6-4

cdr3_aa: CASSLLHTEAFF
cdr3_nt: TGTGCCAGCAGCTTGTTACACACTGAAGCTTTCTTT
j_call: TRBJ1-1
d_call: -
clone_size: -
v_call: TRBV5-6

cdr3_aa: CASSREALTGGMGGYTF
cdr3_nt: TGTGCCAGCAGCCGCGAAGCCTTGACAGGGGGTATGGGTGGCTACACCTTC
j_call: TRBJ1-2
d_call: TRBD1
clone_size: -
v_call: TRBV3-1/TRBV3-2

cdr3_aa: CASSGYGVSSGNTIYF
cdr3_nt: TGTGCCAGCAGCGGGTACGGAGTGAGCTCTGGAAACACCATATATTTT
j_call: TRBJ1-3
d_call: -
clone_size: -
v_call: TRBV6-2/TRBV6-3

cdr3_aa: CASIIQGGNTEAFF
cdr3_nt: TGTGCCAGTATTATACAGGGTGGGAACACTGAAGCTTTCTTT
j_call: TRBJ1-1
d_call: -
clone_size: -
v_call: TRBV19

cdr3_aa: CASTISQASYNEQFF
cdr3_nt: TGTGCCAGCACCATTAGCCAGGCTAGCTACAATGAGCAGTTCTTC
j_call: TRBJ2-1
d_call: -
clone_size: -
v_call: TRBV7-9

cdr3_aa: CASSLRPTTASGNTIYF
cdr3_nt: TGTGCCAGCAGCTTGCGCCCTACAACAGCCTCTGGAAACACCATATATTTT
j_call: TRBJ1-3
d_call: -
clone_size: -
v_call: TRBV5-6

cdr3_aa: CASFGGRGTGELFF
cdr3_nt: TGTGCCAGTTTTGGGGGGCGCGGCACCGGGGAGCTGTTTTTT
j_call: TRBJ2-2
d_call: -
clone_size: -
v_call: TRBV19

cdr3_aa: CASSQEGHFPGNTIYF
cdr3_nt: TGTGCCAGCAGCCAAGAGGGACACTTTCCTGGAAACACCATATATTTT
j_call: TRBJ1-3
d_call: -
clone_size: -
v_call: TRBV4-2

cdr3_aa: CASRGGTGADTQYF
cdr3_nt: TGTGCCAGCAGGGGGGGGACGGGGGCAGATACGCAGTATTTT
j_call: TRBJ2-3
d_call: TRBD2
clone_size: -
v_call: TRBV7-8

cdr3_aa: CASSGAGGRGDTQYF
cdr3_nt: TGTGCCAGCAGTGGGGCTGGGGGAAGGGGGGATACGCAGTATTTT
j_call: TRBJ2-3
d_call: -
clone_size: -
v_call: TRBV2

cdr3_aa: CASSTRTGNTEAFF
cdr3_nt: TGTGCCAGTAGTACCCGGACGGGAAACACTGAAGCTTTCTTT
j_call: TRBJ1-1
d_call: -
clone_size: -
v_call: TRBV19

cdr3_aa: CASRVGPKKGPLASFDGYTF
cdr3_nt: TGTGCCAGCCGCGTGGGGCCCAAAAAGGGGCCACTTGCCTCCTTCGATGGCTACACCTTC
j_call: TRBJ1-2
d_call: -
clone_size: -
v_call: TRBV2

cdr3_aa: CASSLFGYPNEKLFF
cdr3_nt: TGTGCCAGCAGCTTATTTGGGTATCCTAATGAAAAACTGTTTTTT
j_call: TRBJ1-4
d_call: -
clone_size: -
v_call: TRBV7-3

cdr3_aa: CASSGEGGSYNEQFF
cdr3_nt: TGTGCCAGCAGTGGAGAGGGCGGCTCCTACAATGAGCAGTTCTTC
j_call: TRBJ2-1
d_call: -
clone_size: medium-sized
v_call: TRBV6-4

cdr3_aa: CSASRRGRQNTEAFF
cdr3_nt: TGCAGTGCTAGTAGGAGGGGGAGGCAGAACACTGAAGCTTTCTTT
j_call: TRBJ1-1
d_call: -
clone_size: -
v_call: TRBV20-1

cdr3_aa: CASSSQSLGLNEQYF
cdr3_nt: TGTGCCAGCAGCTCCCAGTCTCTGGGGTTGAACGAGCAGTACTTC
j_call: TRBJ2-7
d_call: -
clone_size: -
v_call: TRBV7-8

cdr3_aa: CASSLGTSGRRRGNEQFF
cdr3_nt: TGCGCCAGCAGCTTGGGAACTAGCGGGAGGAGGCGCGGGAATGAGCAGTTCTTC
j_call: TRBJ2-1
d_call: TRBD2
clone_size: -
v_call: TRBV5-1

cdr3_aa: CAIRPGQNNYGYTF
cdr3_nt: TGTGCCATCAGACCGGGACAGAATAACTATGGCTACACCTTC
j_call: TRBJ1-2
d_call: TRBD1
clone_size: -
v_call: TRBV10-3

cdr3_aa: CASSLTPGGEYGYTF
cdr3_nt: TGTGCCAGCAGCTTAACGCCGGGTGGGGAGTATGGCTACACCTTC
j_call: TRBJ1-2
d_call: -
clone_size: -
v_call: TRBV7-3

cdr3_aa: CASSMTGTHTGELFF
cdr3_nt: TGTGCCAGCAGCATGACAGGGACCCACACCGGGGAGCTGTTTTTT
j_call: TRBJ2-2
d_call: TRBD1
clone_size: -
v_call: TRBV5-6

cdr3_aa: CASSVVKVGTLNTEAFF
cdr3_nt: TGTGCCAGCAGCGTAGTTAAGGTCGGGACACTGAACACTGAAGCTTTCTTT
j_call: TRBJ1-1
d_call: -
clone_size: -
v_call: TRBV9

cdr3_aa: CASSNTGAHSPLHF
cdr3_nt: TGTGCCAGCAGTAACACAGGGGCACATTCACCCCTCCACTTT
j_call: TRBJ1-6
d_call: TRBD1
clone_size: -
v_call: TRBV27

cdr3_aa: CASSQDTRGSEAFF
cdr3_nt: TGTGCCAGCAGCCAAGATACGAGGGGGAGTGAAGCTTTCTTT
j_call: TRBJ1-1
d_call: -
clone_size: -
v_call: TRBV3-1/TRBV3-2

cdr3_aa: CASSQVSGEAQETQYF
cdr3_nt: TGTGCCAGCAGCCAAGTGTCGGGGGAGGCCCAAGAGACCCAGTACTTC
j_call: TRBJ2-5
d_call: -
clone_size: -
v_call: TRBV4-2

cdr3_aa: CASSQSVGQGWGGGPYEQYF
cdr3_nt: TGCGCCAGCAGTCAATCTGTGGGACAGGGGTGGGGAGGGGGCCCCTACGAGCAGTACTTC
j_call: TRBJ2-7
d_call: TRBD1
clone_size: -
v_call: TRBV23-1

cdr3_aa: CASSLNPGGRNTEAFF
cdr3_nt: TGTGCCAGCAGCTTGAATCCAGGGGGCAGGAACACTGAAGCTTTCTTT
j_call: TRBJ1-1
d_call: TRBD1
clone_size: once
v_call: TRBV5-5

cdr3_aa: CASRGGLAVSYEQYF
cdr3_nt: TGTGCCAGCAGGGGCGGACTAGCGGTCTCCTACGAGCAGTACTTC
j_call: TRBJ2-7
d_call: TRBD2
clone_size: -
v_call: TRBV5-5

cdr3_aa: CASTRADGYTF
cdr3_nt: TGTGCCAGCACCCGGGCCGATGGCTACACCTTC
j_call: TRBJ1-2
d_call: -
clone_size: -
v_call: TRBV7-9

cdr3_aa: CASSEEDGEGNQPQHF
cdr3_nt: TGTGCCAGCAGTGAAGAAGACGGGGAGGGCAATCAGCCCCAGCATTTT
j_call: TRBJ1-5
d_call: -
clone_size: -
v_call: TRBV6-1